The 27 T cell receptor beta chains given below trace back to one sample, sequenced in a study of chemoradiotherapy in HPV16-positive cancers. Libraries were prepared by immunoSEQ multiplex PCR; TCRdb keeps only in-frame clonotypes and omits some of them. The sample shows under 35,000 clones, approximately 90% of them seen only once. The sample was blood, taken from a patient who underwent chemoradiotherapy. The receptors originated from a human donor with HPV-associated anogenital cancer.

The rearrangement uses TRBV5-1 and TRBJ2-1, with 14 bases aligning to TRBD2. V was clipped by 4 bases and J by 3 bases; unmatched bases: 6. This CDR3 has 17 amino acids. Looked up from germline, CDR1 is SGHRS and CDR2 is YFSETQ. The CDR3: CASSTGTSGSFYNEQFF. CDR3 coding DNA: TGCGCCAGCAGCACCGGGACTAGCGGGAGCTTCTACAATGAGCAGTTCTTC. The whole variable domain, remainder taken from reference TRBV5-1 and TRBJ2-1, is KAGVTQTPRYLIKTRGQQVTLSCSPISGHRSVSWYQQTPGQGLQFLFEYFSETQRNKGNFPGRFSGRQFSNSRSEMNVSTLELGDSALYLCASSTGTSGSFYNEQFFGPGTRLTVL.

This chain joins TRBV6-5 and TRBJ2-4; D is possibly TRBD2 (7 bases). The CDR3 sequence is 15 residues long. Per germline, CDR1 MNHEY and CDR2 SVGAGI. V was shortened by 7 bases and J by 4 bases, with 17 bases between the two germline ends. This CDR3 reads CASTEGGTKKNIQYF. DNA of the CDR3: TGTGCCAGCACCGAGGGGGGGACTAAAAAAAACATTCAGTACTTC.

The genes are TRBV19 and TRBJ1-5, with no clear D. CDR1 is LNHDA and CDR2 is SQIVND in the germline V gene (reference sequence). This CDR3 spans 15 amino acids. V was cut by 5 bases and J by 0 bases, with 11 bases left in between. CDR3: CASSPSYVSNQPQHF. The CDR3 region has the DNA TGTGCCAGTAGTCCCTCGTATGTTAGCAATCAGCCCCAGCATTTT.

V gene TRBV5-5 combines with J gene TRBJ1-6, with D perhaps TRBD1 (6 bases). The CDR3 is 15 residues long. Germline-derived CDR1 and CDR2 are SGHKS and YYEKEE (reference sequence). With 0 bases removed from V and 4 bases from J, the gap between germline ends came to 8 bases. CDR3 sequence reads: CASSLGGQYNSPLHF. DNA for the CDR3: TGTGCCAGCAGCTTGGGTGGACAGTATAATTCACCCCTCCACTTT.

This clone was counted a single time. The chain is built from TRBV6-8 and TRBJ2-7; no reliable D call. The CDR3 loop spans 15 amino acids. Looked up from germline, CDR1 is MNHGY and CDR2 is SAAAGT. Between the trimmed V and J ends, which lost 2 bases and 3 bases, there was a span of 14 bases. CDR3 coding DNA: TGTGCCAGCAGTTACGAAGGACCTCTAGGCTACGAGCAGTACTTC. It translates to CASSYEGPLGYEQYF.

V and J are TRBV30 and TRBJ2-1; D call uncertain. Trimming shortened V by 2 bases and J by 9 bases, and 11 bases separated the two germline ends. CDR1 is GTSNPN, CDR2 SVGIG, per germline (reference sequence). The CDR3 extends over 12 amino acids. In nucleotides, the CDR3 is TGTGCCTGGAGTCGTACCGACGCTGAGCAGTTCTTC. Its protein product is CAWSRTDAEQFF. The whole variable domain, remainder taken from reference TRBV30 and TRBJ2-1, is SQTIHQWPATLVQPVGSPLSLECTVEGTSNPNLYWYRQAAGRGLQLLFYSVGIGQISSEVPQNLSASRPQDRQFILSSKKLLLSDSGFYLCAWSRTDAEQFFGPGTRLTVL.

The CDR3 sequence: CASSLDTRTLTRNTEAFF. In DNA form, the CDR3 reads TGTGCCAGCAGCTTAGATACCCGGACGCTAACCAGGAACACTGAAGCTTTCTTT. The chain recombines TRBV11-2 with TRBJ1-1; unclear D gene. The CDR3 has 18 residues. Germline values: CDR1 SGHAT, CDR2 FQNNGV. Between the trimmed V and J ends, which lost 0 bases and 1 base, there was a span of 18 bases.

The chain links TRBV5-1 to TRBJ1-3; D might be TRBD1 (6 bases). This CDR3 is built from 15 residues. Trimming pared 4 bases from V and 4 bases from J, leaving 15 bases between. CDR1 and CDR2 (germline): SGHRS, YFSETQ. The CDR3 loop is CASSAQGGGGNTIYF. Written as DNA, the CDR3 is TGCGCCAGCAGCGCACAGGGAGGAGGCGGAAACACCATATATTTT.

This chain uses TRBV20-1 with TRBJ2-7, with a possible D match to TRBD2 (6 bases). With 2 bases removed from V and 6 bases from J, the gap between germline ends came to 8 bases. This CDR3 is 11 amino acids long. Germline V gene sequence: CDR1 DFQATT, CDR2 SNEGSKA (reference sequence). As DNA, the CDR3 is TGCAGTGCTAGAATCGGGGGCGAGCAGTACTTC. This codes for CSARIGGEQYF.

The chain carries TRBV30 and TRBJ1-4; 7 bases match TRBD1. The V segment lost 6 bases and the J segment 3 bases; nucleotides outside the gene matches: 7. Per germline, CDR1 GTSNPN and CDR2 SVGIG (reference sequence). This CDR3 comprises 14 residues. The DNA for the CDR3 is TGTGCCTGTCCACAGGGGCCATCTAATGAAAAACTGTTTTTT. This encodes CACPQGPSNEKLFF.

The V and J genes are TRBV10-1 and TRBJ2-5, with no clear D. The CDR3 runs to 14 residues. The V and J ends lost 3 bases and 0 bases respectively, with 8 bases between them. Germline CDR1 reads WNHNN; CDR2 reads SYGVQD (reference sequence). The CDR3, as DNA: TGCGCCAGCAGTGACTTGGGCTACCAAGAGACCCAGTACTTC. Amino acid sequence: CASSDLGYQETQYF.

The chain employs TRBV7-9 and TRBJ2-5; D is unclear. CDR1 and CDR2 from the germline V gene are SEHNR and FQNEAQ (reference sequence). The CDR3 spans 11 residues. Deletions cut 5 bases from V and 3 bases from J, with 4 bases between. CDR3 in amino acids: CASSGEETQYF. The CDR3 DNA sequence: TGTGCCAGCAGCGGCGAAGAGACCCAGTACTTC.

The chain employs TRBV5-4 and TRBJ2-7, with 10 bases matching TRBD1. Germline loops: CDR1 SGHNT, CDR2 YYREEE (reference sequence). V lost 5 bases and J lost 4; bases outside the gene matches: 6. The CDR3 sequence is 14 residues long. CDR3 bases: TGTGCCAGCAGTTTTGGACAGGGGGATTACGAGCAGTACTTC. Protein sequence: CASSFGQGDYEQYF. Full variable domain (rest looked up from reference TRBV5-4 and TRBJ2-7): ETGVTQSPTHLIKTRGQQVTLRCSSQSGHNTVSWYQQALGQGPQFIFQYYREEENGRGNFPPRFSGLQFPNYSSELNVNALELDDSALYLCASSFGQGDYEQYFGPGTRLTVT.

The rearrangement uses TRBV27 and TRBJ2-7, with no clear D. V was shortened by 3 bases and J by 0 bases, with 6 bases between the two germline ends. The CDR3 is 13 amino acids. The germline CDR1 and CDR2 sequences are MNHEY and SMNVEV (reference sequence). CDR3 nucleotide sequence: TGTGCCAGCAGTTTCCTCAGCTCCTACGAGCAGTACTTC. Translated: CASSFLSSYEQYF.

V gene TRBV4-1 combines with J gene TRBJ1-2, with TRBD1 matching 12 bases. J gave up 4 bases and V 1 base, and 4 bases lay outside the gene matches. This CDR3 comprises 16 residues. The germline V gene has CDR1 MGHRA and CDR2 YSYEKL. CDR3 sequence reads: CASSQAGTGGSYGYTF. CDR3 nucleotide sequence: TGCGCCAGCAGCCAAGCCGGGACAGGGGGCAGCTATGGCTACACCTTC.

The chain recombines TRBV5-1 with TRBJ1-2, with D possibly TRBD1 on 6 matching bases. Trimming removed 4 bases at V and 4 bases at J, with 14 bases between. In germline, CDR1 is SGHRS, CDR2 YFSETQ. The CDR3 extends over 14 amino acids. The CDR3 nucleotides are TGCGCCAGCAGCGCCGATGGGGGGGCCTATGGCTACACCTTC. It specifies CASSADGGAYGYTF.

The gene calls are TRBV29-1 and TRBJ1-1; perhaps TRBD1 as D (6 bases). The germline gives CDR1 SQVTM, CDR2 ANQGSEA. V was trimmed by 3 bases and J by 0 bases, leaving 11 bases between them. The CDR3 consists of 14 residues. CDR3 protein: CSVEDGQLNTEAFF. CDR3 nucleotides: TGCAGCGTTGAGGACGGACAGCTGAACACTGAAGCTTTCTTT.

The V call is TRBV29-1, the J call TRBJ2-4; D unclear. Trimming left V 2 bases short and J 12 bases short, with 17 bases between. CDR1 and CDR2 (germline): SQVTM, ANQGSEA. This CDR3 contains 13 residues. CDR3 amino acids: CSVESTGTSGQYF. The CDR3 bases are TGCAGCGTTGAATCCACCGGCACCTCCGGTCAGTACTTC.

The V call is TRBV27, the J call TRBJ2-1; 10 nucleotides align to TRBD2. With 4 bases clipped from V and 4 bases from J, the junction kept 4 bases outside the gene matches. CDR3 length: 15 residues. Germline V gene sequence: CDR1 MNHEY, CDR2 SMNVEV (reference sequence). The CDR3 spells CASSSPGLAYNEQFF. CDR3 nucleotide sequence: TGTGCCAGCAGTTCACCGGGACTAGCGTACAATGAGCAGTTCTTC.

The chain joins TRBV11-2 to TRBJ2-7, with D possibly TRBD2 on 7 matching bases. Germline V lookup: CDR1 SGHAT, CDR2 FQNNGV. The CDR3 consists of 15 residues. V was cut by 1 base and J by 4 bases, with 14 bases left in between. CDR3 amino acids: CASSLAGGERYEQYF. The CDR3 DNA reads TGTGCCAGCAGCTTAGCGGGGGGCGAAAGATACGAGCAGTACTTC.

This chain connects TRBV6-1 to TRBJ1-1, with no clear D. Trimming took 2 bases from V and 8 from J, leaving 12 bases between them. The CDR3 consists of 13 residues. CDR1 and CDR2 from the germline V gene are MNHNS and SASEGT. The CDR3 DNA is TGTGCCAGCAGTGAATGGATGGGGAGCGAAGCTTTCTTT. It yields the protein CASSEWMGSEAFF.

Comments on this clone: Other DNA sequences of this sample code for an identical CDR3. The chain employs TRBV7-2 and TRBJ2-3, with 9 bases identical to TRBD1. The germline V gene encodes CDR1 SGHTA and CDR2 FQGNSA. This CDR3 comprises 16 residues. V lost 2 bases to trimming and J lost 6 bases; unmatched junction nucleotides: 9. CDR3 bases: TGTGCCAGCAGCTTAACCGTTGGGACAGGGATGGATACGCAGTATTTT. This translates into CASSLTVGTGMDTQYF.

The chain combines TRBV6-1 with TRBJ2-7, with D perhaps given as TRBD1 or TRBD2 (6 bases each). The CDR3 sequence is 17 residues long. Germline V gene sequence: CDR1 MNHNS, CDR2 SASEGT. Trimming removed 0 bases from V and 4 bases from J, with 19 bases in between. CDR3 protein: CASSEAPWGASGYEQYF. CDR3 DNA sequence: TGTGCCAGCAGTGAAGCCCCTTGGGGGGCGTCGGGTTACGAGCAGTACTTC.

The gene calls are TRBV11-2 and TRBJ1-3; possible D gene TRBD1, 5 bases. Looked up from germline, CDR1 is SGHAT and CDR2 is FQNNGV. CDR3 length: 15 amino acids. The V gene lost 6 bases and the J gene lost 1 base, with 13 bases spanning the gap. As DNA, the CDR3 is TGTGCCAGCAGAACACTCCGGGGGTCTGGAAACACCATATATTTT. It is translated as CASRTLRGSGNTIYF.

This chain uses TRBV2 with TRBJ2-1, with 10 bases lining up with TRBD1. The CDR3 is 13 amino acids. After removal of 6 bases from V and 5 bases from J, the junction contained 1 base not matched to a gene. Germline CDR1 is SNHLY and CDR2 is FYNNEI. This CDR3 is CASRGQGDNEQFF. CDR3 nucleotides: TGTGCCAGCAGAGGACAGGGGGACAATGAGCAGTTCTTC.

The chain joins TRBV7-2 to TRBJ1-5; no firm D call. Trimming removed 6 bases from V and 3 bases from J, with 9 bases in between. The CDR3 spans 13 residues. Germline CDR1 reads SGHTA; CDR2 reads FQGNSA. Here the CDR3 reads CASSPNTNQPQHF. The CDR3 DNA sequence: TGTGCCAGCAGTCCTAACACCAATCAGCCCCAGCATTTT. Full variable domain (rest looked up from reference TRBV7-2 and TRBJ1-5): GAGVSQSPSNKVTEKGKDVELRCDPISGHTALYWYRQSLGQGLEFLIYFQGNSAPDKSGLPSDRFSAERTGGSVSTLTIQRTQQEDSAVYLCASSPNTNQPQHFGDGTRLSIL.

The chain uses TRBV5-1 and TRBJ2-5, with 9 bases that match TRBD1. The V gene's germline CDR1 is SGHRS and CDR2 YFSETQ. Trimming took 3 bases from V and 5 from J; bases not matched to a gene: 5. This CDR3 contains 14 residues. Written as DNA, the CDR3 is TGCGCCAGCAGCTCCGGGACAGGGTTTGAGACCCAGTACTTC. Amino acids: CASSSGTGFETQYF.